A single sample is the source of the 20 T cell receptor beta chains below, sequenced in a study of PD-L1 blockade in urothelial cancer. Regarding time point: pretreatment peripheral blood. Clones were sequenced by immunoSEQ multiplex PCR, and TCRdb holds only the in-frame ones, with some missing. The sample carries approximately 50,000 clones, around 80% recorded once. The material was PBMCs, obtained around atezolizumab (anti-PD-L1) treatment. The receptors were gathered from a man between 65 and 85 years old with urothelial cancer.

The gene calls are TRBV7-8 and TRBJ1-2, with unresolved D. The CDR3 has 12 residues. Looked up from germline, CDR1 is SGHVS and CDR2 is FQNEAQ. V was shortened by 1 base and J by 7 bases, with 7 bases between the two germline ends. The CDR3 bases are TGTGCCAGCAGCTTAGACCTGAGTGGCTACACCTTC. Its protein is CASSLDLSGYTF.

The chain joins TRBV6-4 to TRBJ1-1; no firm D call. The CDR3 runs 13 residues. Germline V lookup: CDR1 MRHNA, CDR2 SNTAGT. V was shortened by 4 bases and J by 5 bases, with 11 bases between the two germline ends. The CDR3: CASSAASGTEAFF. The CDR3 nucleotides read TGTGCCAGCAGTGCTGCCAGTGGTACTGAAGCTTTCTTT.

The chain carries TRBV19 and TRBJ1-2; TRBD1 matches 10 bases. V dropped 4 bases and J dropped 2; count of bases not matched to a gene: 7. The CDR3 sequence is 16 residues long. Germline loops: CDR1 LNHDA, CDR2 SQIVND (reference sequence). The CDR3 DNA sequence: TGTGCCAGTAGTACTACCCGGGACAGGGGAAACTATGGCTACACCTTC. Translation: CASSTTRDRGNYGYTF.

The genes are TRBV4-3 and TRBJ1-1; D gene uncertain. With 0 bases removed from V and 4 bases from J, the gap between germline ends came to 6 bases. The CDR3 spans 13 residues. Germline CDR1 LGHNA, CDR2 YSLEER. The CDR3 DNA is TGCGCCAGCAGCCAAGATAGTAGCACTGAAGCTTTCTTT. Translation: CASSQDSSTEAFF.

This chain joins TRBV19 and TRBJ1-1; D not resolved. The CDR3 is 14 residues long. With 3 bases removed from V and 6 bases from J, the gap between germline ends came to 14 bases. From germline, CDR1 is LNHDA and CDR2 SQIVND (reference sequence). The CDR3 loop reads CASSIYGGFPEAFF. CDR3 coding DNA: TGTGCCAGTAGTATTTACGGAGGTTTCCCTGAAGCTTTCTTT.

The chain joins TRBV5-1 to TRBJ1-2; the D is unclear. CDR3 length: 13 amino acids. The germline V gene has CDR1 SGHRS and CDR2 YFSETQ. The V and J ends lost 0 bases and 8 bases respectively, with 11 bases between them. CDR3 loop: CASSLAAGRGYTF. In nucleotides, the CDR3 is TGCGCCAGCAGCTTGGCGGCGGGAAGGGGCTACACCTTC. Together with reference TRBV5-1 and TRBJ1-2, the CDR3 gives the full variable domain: KAGVTQTPRYLIKTRGQQVTLSCSPISGHRSVSWYQQTPGQGLQFLFEYFSETQRNKGNFPGRFSGRQFSNSRSEMNVSTLELGDSALYLCASSLAAGRGYTFGSGTRLTVV.

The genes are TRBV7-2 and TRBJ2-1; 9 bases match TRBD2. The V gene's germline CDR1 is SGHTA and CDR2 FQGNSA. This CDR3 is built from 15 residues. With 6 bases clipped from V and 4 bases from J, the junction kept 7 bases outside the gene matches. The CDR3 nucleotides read TGTGCCAGCAGTCATAGCGGGAGTGTTTACAATGAGCAGTTCTTC. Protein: CASSHSGSVYNEQFF.

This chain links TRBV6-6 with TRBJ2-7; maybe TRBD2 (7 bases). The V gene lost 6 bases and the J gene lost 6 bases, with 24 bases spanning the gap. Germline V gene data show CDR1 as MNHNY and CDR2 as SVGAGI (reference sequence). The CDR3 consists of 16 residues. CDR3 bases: TGTGCCAGCAGAGCACTGGGAGGGGACACGCCGCTCGAGCAGTACTTC. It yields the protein CASRALGGDTPLEQYF.

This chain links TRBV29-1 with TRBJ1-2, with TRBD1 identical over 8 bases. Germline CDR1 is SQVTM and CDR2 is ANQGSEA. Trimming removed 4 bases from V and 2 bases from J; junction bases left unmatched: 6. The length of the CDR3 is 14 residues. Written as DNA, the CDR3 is TGCAGCGTTGGGACAGGGTCAGGGAACTATGGCTACACCTTC. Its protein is CSVGTGSGNYGYTF.

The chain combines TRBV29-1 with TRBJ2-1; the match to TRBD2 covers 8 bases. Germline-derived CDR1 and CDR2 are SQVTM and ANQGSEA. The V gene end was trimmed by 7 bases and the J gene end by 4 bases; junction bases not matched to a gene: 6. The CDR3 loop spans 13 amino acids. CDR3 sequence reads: CSGERETYNEQFF. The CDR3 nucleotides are TGCAGCGGGGAGCGGGAGACTTACAATGAGCAGTTCTTC.

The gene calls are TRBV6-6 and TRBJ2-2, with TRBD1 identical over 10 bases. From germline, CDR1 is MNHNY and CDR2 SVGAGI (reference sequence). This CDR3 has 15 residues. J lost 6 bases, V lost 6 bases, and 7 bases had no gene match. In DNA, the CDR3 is TGTGCCAGCAGATTCGGACAGGGGGACGCCGGGGAGCTGTTTTTT. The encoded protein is CASRFGQGDAGELFF.

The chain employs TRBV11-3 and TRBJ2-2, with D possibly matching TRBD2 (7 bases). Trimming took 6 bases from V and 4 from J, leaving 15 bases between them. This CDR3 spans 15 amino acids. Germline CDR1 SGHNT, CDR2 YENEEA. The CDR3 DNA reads TGTGCCAGCAGTCTAGGGGGGGACTTCACCGGGGAGCTGTTTTTT. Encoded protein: CASSLGGDFTGELFF.

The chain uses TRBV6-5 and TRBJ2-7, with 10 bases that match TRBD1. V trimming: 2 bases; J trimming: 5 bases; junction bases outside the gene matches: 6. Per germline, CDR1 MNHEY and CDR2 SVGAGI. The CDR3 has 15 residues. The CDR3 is CASSYADRGQDEQYF. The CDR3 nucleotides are TGTGCCAGCAGTTACGCTGACAGGGGGCAGGACGAGCAGTACTTC.

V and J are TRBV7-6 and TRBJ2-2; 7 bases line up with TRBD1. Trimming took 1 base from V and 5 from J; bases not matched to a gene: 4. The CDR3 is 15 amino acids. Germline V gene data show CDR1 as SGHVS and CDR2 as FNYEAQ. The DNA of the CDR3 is TGTGCCAGCAGCTTAGAAGGGGGCCGGACCGGGGAGCTGTTTTTT. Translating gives CASSLEGGRTGELFF.

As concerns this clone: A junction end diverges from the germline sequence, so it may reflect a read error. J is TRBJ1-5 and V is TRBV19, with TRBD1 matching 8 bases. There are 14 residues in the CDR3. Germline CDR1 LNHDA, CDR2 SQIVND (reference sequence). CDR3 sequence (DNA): TGTGCCAGTAGTGTAGACAGGGGTTATCAGCCCCAGCATTTT. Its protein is CASSVDRGYQPQHF. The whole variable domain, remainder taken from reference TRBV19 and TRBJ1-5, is DGGITQSPKYLFRKEGQNVTLSCEQNLNHDAMYWYRQDPGQGLRLIYYSQIVNDFQKGDIAEGYSVSREKKESFPLTVTSAQKNPTAFYLCASSVDRGYQPQHFGDGTRLSIL.

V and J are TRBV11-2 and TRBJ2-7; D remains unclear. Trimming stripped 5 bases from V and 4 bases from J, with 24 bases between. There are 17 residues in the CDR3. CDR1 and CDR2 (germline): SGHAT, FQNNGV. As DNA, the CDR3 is TGTGCCAGCAGCCCGGCGGTGTCTCGCATGTTAAAATACGAGCAGTACTTC. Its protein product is CASSPAVSRMLKYEQYF.

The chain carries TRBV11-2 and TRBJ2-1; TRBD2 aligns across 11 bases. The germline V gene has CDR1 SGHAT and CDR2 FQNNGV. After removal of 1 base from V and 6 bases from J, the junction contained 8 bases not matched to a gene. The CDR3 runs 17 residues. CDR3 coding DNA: TGTGCCAGCAGCTTAGCCCTTAGCGGGGGGGCTATCAATGAGCAGTTCTTC. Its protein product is CASSLALSGGAINEQFF.

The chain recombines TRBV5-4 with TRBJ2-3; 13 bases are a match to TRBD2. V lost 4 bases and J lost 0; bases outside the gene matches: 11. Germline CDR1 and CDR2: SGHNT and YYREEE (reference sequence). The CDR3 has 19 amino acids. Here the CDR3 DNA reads TGTGCCAGCAGCCCCGGACTAGCGGGAGTGTTTGGAAGCACAGATACGCAGTATTTT. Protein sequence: CASSPGLAGVFGSTDTQYF.

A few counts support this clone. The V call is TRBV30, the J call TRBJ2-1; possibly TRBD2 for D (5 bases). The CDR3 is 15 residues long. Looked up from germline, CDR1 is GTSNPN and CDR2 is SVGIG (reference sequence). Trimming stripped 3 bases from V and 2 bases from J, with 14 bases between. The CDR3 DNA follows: TGTGCCTGGAGGGCTGCCAAGCGGACCTACAATGAGCAGTTCTTC. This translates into CAWRAAKRTYNEQFF.

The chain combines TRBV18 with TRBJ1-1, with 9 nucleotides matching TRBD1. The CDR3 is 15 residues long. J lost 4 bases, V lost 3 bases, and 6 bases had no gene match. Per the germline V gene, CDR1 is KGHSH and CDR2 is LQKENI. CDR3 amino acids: CASSPDRGLTTEAFF. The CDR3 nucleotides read TGTGCCAGCTCACCGGACAGGGGATTAACCACTGAAGCTTTCTTT.